Presented here are 14 T cell receptor beta chains from one specimen sequenced in a study of a mutant IDH1 vaccine in newly diagnosed glioma. Time point meaning: week 5, during vaccination. Each dose delivered 300 ug of mutant IDH1 20-mer peptide subcutaneously with imiquimod. Profiling relied on immunoSEQ multiplex PCR, and the TCRdb table lists in-frame clones only, not all of them. The table shows roughly 28,000 clones, with 65% to 85% occurring only once. Their target antigens are unknown. The specimen was PBMCs, collected from a glioma patient whose treatment included an IDH1 peptide vaccine. Receptors were obtained from a man aged 40-49 years with glioma. Some clones in this sample may be carry-over from other donors' samples.

The J gene is TRBJ2-5, the V gene TRBV5-1; D perhaps matches TRBD2 (5 bases). Germline V CDR1 and CDR2: SGHRS, YFSETQ. The V gene lost 2 bases and the J gene lost 0 bases, with 8 bases spanning the gap. This CDR3 is built from 14 residues. This CDR3 is CASSFGEYQETQYF. The CDR3 coding sequence is TGCGCCAGCAGCTTCGGGGAGTACCAAGAGACCCAGTACTTC.

The J gene is TRBJ2-2, the V gene TRBV19; D perhaps matches TRBD2 (6 bases). The germline V gene has CDR1 LNHDA and CDR2 SQIVND (reference sequence). The V and J ends lost 1 base and 4 bases respectively, with 16 bases between them. The CDR3 runs to 17 residues. The CDR3 loop reads CASSIGLVGGSTGELFF. For the CDR3, the DNA is TGTGCCAGTAGTATAGGATTGGTGGGGGGAAGCACCGGGGAGCTGTTTTTT.

This chain connects TRBV30 to TRBJ1-3; D may be TRBD1 (5 bases). With 3 bases removed from V and 5 bases from J, the gap between germline ends came to 11 bases. This CDR3 is 13 amino acids long. The germline V gene has CDR1 GTSNPN and CDR2 SVGIG (reference sequence). Here the CDR3 reads CAWSPGGRNTIYF. DNA of the CDR3: TGTGCCTGGAGCCCCGGGGGAAGAAACACCATATATTTT.

This chain uses TRBV6-1 with TRBJ1-5; D gene uncertain. The germline CDR1 and CDR2 sequences are MNHNS and SASEGT. V was pared by 1 base and J by 2 bases, with 9 bases between. The CDR3 spans 15 residues. The CDR3 region is CASSEGSWGNQPQHF. CDR3 DNA: TGTGCCAGCAGTGAAGGGTCCTGGGGCAATCAGCCCCAGCATTTT.

The chain links TRBV27 to TRBJ2-5; D call uncertain. Germline CDR1 reads MNHEY; CDR2 reads SMNVEV (reference sequence). The CDR3 has 13 residues. Trimming shortened V by 3 bases and J by 4 bases, and 9 bases separated the two germline ends. CDR3 DNA: TGTGCCAGCAGTTTCCAGCCTCGAGAGACCCAGTACTTC. It yields the protein CASSFQPRETQYF.

The chain combines TRBV29-1 with TRBJ2-3, with 7 bases aligning to TRBD1. The germline gives CDR1 SQVTM, CDR2 ANQGSEA. The CDR3 has 13 residues. V lost 7 bases, J lost 8 bases, and 12 bases stayed unmatched. The CDR3 reads CSASAGGGGTQYF. The CDR3 DNA is TGCAGCGCGTCGGCAGGGGGTGGCGGTACGCAGTATTTT.

This clone occurred a few times. The chain employs TRBV30 and TRBJ1-4; D is ambiguous. With 3 bases removed from V and 8 bases from J, the gap between germline ends came to 10 bases. From germline, CDR1 is GTSNPN and CDR2 SVGIG (reference sequence). The CDR3 is made up of 12 amino acids. The CDR3 nucleotides are TGTGCCTGGAGCCTACGGGAAGAAAAACTGTTTTTT. The encoded protein is CAWSLREEKLFF.

The rearrangement joins TRBV5-4 to TRBJ1-1; perhaps TRBD1 as D (6 bases). Deletions cut 4 bases from V and 2 bases from J, with 15 bases between. Germline lookup yields CDR1 SGHNT and CDR2 YYREEE (reference sequence). This CDR3 contains 15 residues. CDR3 nucleotide sequence: TGTGCCAGCAGCCCCAGGGGCGGAATCAACACTGAAGCTTTCTTT. Translating it yields CASSPRGGINTEAFF.

This chain uses TRBV19 with TRBJ2-7, with 10 bases matching TRBD1. CDR1 is LNHDA and CDR2 is SQIVND in the germline V gene (reference sequence). The CDR3 sequence is 14 residues long. V trimming: 6 bases; J trimming: 4 bases; junction bases outside the gene matches: 6. The CDR3 spells CASSLGDRGYEQYF. The CDR3 nucleotides read TGTGCCAGTAGCTTGGGGGACAGGGGTTACGAGCAGTACTTC.

The V gene is TRBV30, the J gene TRBJ1-2; D might be TRBD1 (5 bases). Trimming pared 4 bases from V and 1 base from J, leaving 10 bases between. This CDR3 contains 13 residues. Looked up from germline, CDR1 is GTSNPN and CDR2 is SVGIG (reference sequence). In DNA, the CDR3 is TGTGCCTGGACCAGGGCCTATAACTATGGCTACACCTTC. Translated, it gives CAWTRAYNYGYTF.

This CDR3 is CASSQGQGIAVLRYEQYF. The DNA of the CDR3 is TGCGCCAGCAGCCAGGGACAGGGAATAGCCGTTCTTCGCTACGAGCAGTACTTC. The rearrangement uses TRBV5-1 and TRBJ2-7; 9 bases map to TRBD1. With 4 bases clipped from V and 3 bases from J, the junction kept 17 bases outside the gene matches. The germline gives CDR1 SGHRS, CDR2 YFSETQ. This CDR3 comprises 18 residues.

The rearrangement uses TRBV10-3 and TRBJ2-3; 8 nucleotides match TRBD2. The germline gives CDR1 ENHRY, CDR2 SYGVKD. This CDR3 has 13 amino acids. The ends lost 10 bases at V and 4 bases at J; junction bases unmatched: 7. The CDR3 loop is CATRGGLADTQYF. CDR3 nucleotides: TGTGCCACCCGGGGGGGCCTCGCAGATACGCAGTATTTT.

The V gene is TRBV29-1, the J gene TRBJ2-5, with TRBD1 matching 7 bases. The length of the CDR3 is 16 residues. CDR1 and CDR2 from the germline V gene are SQVTM and ANQGSEA. Germline trimming cut 8 bases from V and 7 bases from J; bases unmatched to any gene: 22. The CDR3 DNA sequence: TGCAGCTCCTCAGAAGCGGACAGGATTCTTAGTGGGACCCAGTACTTC. Translated, it gives CSSSEADRILSGTQYF.

The rearrangement links TRBV6-6 to TRBJ2-7, with D hard to call. Looked up from germline, CDR1 is MNHNY and CDR2 is SVGAGI (reference sequence). This CDR3 has 15 residues. V gave up 5 bases and J gave up 6 bases, with 20 bases separating them. The CDR3 sequence: CASSNQVKGTTEQYF. The CDR3 DNA reads TGTGCCAGCAGTAACCAGGTGAAGGGAACTACCGAGCAGTACTTC.